A selection of T cell receptor beta chains follows, all from one sample in a study of response to subunit inactivated influenza vaccine. MiXCR, run by TCRdb on the RT-PCR reads, gives a single entry per CDR3 protein. The sample has approximately 530,000 distinct CDR3 sequences; 10% to 15% are singletons. The sequencing used PBMCs from blood, collected around seven weeks after vaccination. These receptors were collected from a man aged 50 or older who received an inactivated influenza vaccine. Each CDR3 is given with its conserved first and last residue. D genes are given only for firm matches. Rows may omit the clone size; those that give it use once, few, many or a size class.

v_call: TRBV20-1; clone_size: -; j_call: TRBJ1-5; d_call: -; cdr3_nt: TGCAGTGCTAGAGATAGTTGGAGACCCGCGGCTCAGCCCCAGCATTTT; cdr3_aa: CSARDSWRPAAQPQHF
v_call: TRBV12-3/TRBV12-4; clone_size: many; j_call: TRBJ2-1; d_call: -; cdr3_nt: TGTGCCAGCAGTCCTTTGCGGCGGCCCAATGAGCAGTTCTTC; cdr3_aa: CASSPLRRPNEQFF
v_call: TRBV9; clone_size: many; j_call: TRBJ2-3; d_call: -; cdr3_nt: TGTGCCAGCAGTGTCGTTGGACGGACTCGCGAAATGGATACGCAGTATTTT; cdr3_aa: CASSVVGRTREMDTQYF
v_call: TRBV28; clone_size: -; j_call: TRBJ2-7; d_call: -; cdr3_nt: TGTGCCAGCAGTTCCGCGGGCGGAGGACAAGACTTC; cdr3_aa: CASSSAGGGQDF
v_call: TRBV12-3/TRBV12-4; clone_size: -; j_call: TRBJ1-5; d_call: -; cdr3_nt: TGTGCCAGCAGTTTTCTGTCCAATCAGCCCCAGCATTTT; cdr3_aa: CASSFLSNQPQHF
v_call: TRBV7-9; clone_size: few; j_call: TRBJ1-4; d_call: -; cdr3_nt: TGTGCCAGCAGCTTAGCAGTGGCAGAAAATGAAAAACTGTTTTTT; cdr3_aa: CASSLAVAENEKLFF
v_call: TRBV20-1; clone_size: few; j_call: TRBJ1-2; d_call: -; cdr3_nt: TGCAGTGCTCCCGGACGATATGGCTACACCTTC; cdr3_aa: CSAPGRYGYTF
v_call: TRBV28; clone_size: -; j_call: TRBJ2-1; d_call: TRBD2; cdr3_nt: TGTGCCAGCAGTTTAAGAGCGGGGGCAAGGAATGAGCAGTTCTTC; cdr3_aa: CASSLRAGARNEQFF
v_call: TRBV12-3/TRBV12-4; clone_size: -; j_call: TRBJ1-5; d_call: -; cdr3_nt: TGTGCCAGCAGTTTAATCGGGGGTGGCCAGCCCCAGCATTTT; cdr3_aa: CASSLIGGGQPQHF
v_call: TRBV5-1; clone_size: few; j_call: TRBJ2-7; d_call: -; cdr3_nt: TGCGCCAGCAGCTTGAGACTAGGGGACGAGCAGTACTTC; cdr3_aa: CASSLRLGDEQYF
v_call: TRBV20-1; clone_size: -; j_call: TRBJ2-5; d_call: -; cdr3_nt: TGCAGTGCTAGAGATATCAGGGGGGGTAGGGAGACCCAGTACTTC; cdr3_aa: CSARDIRGGRETQYF
v_call: TRBV7-3; clone_size: -; j_call: TRBJ2-5; d_call: -; cdr3_nt: TGTGCCAGCAGCAGACGAGCGGGCCAAGAGACCCAGTACTTC; cdr3_aa: CASSRRAGQETQYF